The T cell receptor beta chain under discussion was sequenced for a study of Graves' ophthalmopathy and Graves' hyperthyroidism. Study-level findings and limits: Ophthalmopathy versus stable hyperthyroidism: 13-signature model gave less than 90% sensitivity, 80% to 84% specificity.

After removal of 3 bases from V and 5 bases from J, the junction contained 11 bases not matched to a gene. The length of the CDR3 is 16 residues. Germline V CDR1 and CDR2: KGHSH, LQKENI. About this clonotype: Its antigen remains unknown.

RNA transcripts were the template, and TCR beta CDR3 regions were amplified from them. The authors performed first-round RT-PCR with HTBI primers and then a second-round multiplex PCR. MiXCR, run by TCRdb on the multiplex PCR reads, gives a single entry per CDR3 protein. The table lists some 370,000 distinct CDR3 sequences, roughly a sixth of them singletons. V is TRBV18 and J is TRBJ1-1; TRBD1 agrees at 8 bases. This sequence was found in an adult woman with stable Graves' hyperthyroidism. Sequencing was performed on peripheral blood. In DNA form, the CDR3 reads TGTGCCAGCTCACCGACAAGACGGGACAGGTGGACTGAAGCTTTCTTT. This sequence encodes CASSPTRRDRWTEAFF.